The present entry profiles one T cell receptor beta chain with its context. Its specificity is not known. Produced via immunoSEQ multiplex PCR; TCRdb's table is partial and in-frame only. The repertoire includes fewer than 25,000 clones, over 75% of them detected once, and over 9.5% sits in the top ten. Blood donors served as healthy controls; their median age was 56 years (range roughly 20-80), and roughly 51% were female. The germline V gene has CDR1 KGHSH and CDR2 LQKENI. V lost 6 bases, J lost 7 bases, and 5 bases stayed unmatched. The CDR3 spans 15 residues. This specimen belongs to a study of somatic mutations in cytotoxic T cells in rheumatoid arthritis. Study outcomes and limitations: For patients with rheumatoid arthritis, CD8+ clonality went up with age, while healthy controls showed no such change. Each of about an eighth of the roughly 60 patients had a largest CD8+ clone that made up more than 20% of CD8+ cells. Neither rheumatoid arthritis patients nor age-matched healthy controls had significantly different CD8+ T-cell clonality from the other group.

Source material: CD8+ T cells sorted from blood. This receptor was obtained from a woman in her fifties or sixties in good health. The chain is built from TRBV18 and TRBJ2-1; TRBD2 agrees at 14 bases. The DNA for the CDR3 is TGTGCCAGCTCCGAGACTAGCGGGAGGGGAAATGAGCAGTTCTTC. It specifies CASSETSGRGNEQFF.